The 13 T cell receptor beta chains given below trace back to one sample, sequenced in a study of T-cell reconstitution after alpha-beta-depleted transplantation in children. Library preparation (for TCRbeta) was performed with unique molecular identifiers. TCRdb used MiXCR to reprocess the PCR reads, holding one entry per CDR3 protein. The data contain some 600,000 distinct CDR3 sequences, 10% to 15% of them seen just once; the ten biggest clones take up around 2.2%. Specimen: PBMCs, mostly from graft donor cells, collected 360 days after TCRalphabeta/CD19-depleted stem cell transplant. Receptors originate from a male patient between 10 and 17 years old who had a stem cell transplant for acute myeloid leukemia, so the T cells may come from the graft donor.

This clonotype was observed many times. The chain uses TRBV20-1 and TRBJ1-1, with 7 bases aligning to TRBD1. The CDR3 sequence is 15 residues long. Trimming cost V 1 base and J 0 bases; bases outside gene matches: 5. Germline V CDR1 and CDR2: DFQATT, SNEGSKA (reference sequence). CDR3 DNA: TGCAGTGCTAGAGTTCACAGGGGCATGAACACTGAAGCTTTCTTT. This translates into CSARVHRGMNTEAFF.

The J gene is TRBJ1-2, the V gene TRBV15, with D unclear. The CDR3 runs 14 residues. V was shortened by 0 bases and J by 1 base, with 6 bases between the two germline ends. Germline values: CDR1 LNHNV, CDR2 YYDKDF (reference sequence). The CDR3 DNA sequence: TGTGCCACCAGCAGAGATCAGATTAACTATGGCTACACCTTC. Translating it yields CATSRDQINYGYTF.

This clonotype occurred many times. The V call is TRBV3-1, the J call TRBJ2-7, with TRBD2 as a possible D gene (6 bases). The CDR3 is 17 residues long. Trimming took 4 bases from V and 7 from J, leaving 26 bases between them. Per the germline V gene, CDR1 is LGHDT and CDR2 is YNNKEL (reference sequence). The CDR3 here is CASSPPPKGLGLLEQYF. The CDR3 bases are TGTGCCAGCAGCCCCCCCCCTAAGGGACTGGGGCTCCTAGAGCAGTACTTC.

In its sample, this clonotype was seen a few times. The chain has TRBV7-2 and TRBJ2-3; D perhaps matches TRBD2 (5 bases). V lost 2 bases and J lost 6, with 12 bases in between. The CDR3 runs 14 residues. Per germline, CDR1 SGHTA and CDR2 FQGNSA. The CDR3 nucleotides are TGTGCCAGCAGCTTACTAGAGGGTTGGGATACGCAGTATTTT. The encoded protein is CASSLLEGWDTQYF.

This clonotype has at least ten counts. The chain links TRBV10-2 to TRBJ2-2; the D is unclear. V gave up 0 bases and J gave up 9 bases, with 5 bases separating them. Germline V gene sequence: CDR1 WSHSY, CDR2 SAAADI. The CDR3 sequence is 12 residues long. The CDR3, as DNA: TGCGCCAGCAGTGAGTCTTTCAGGGAGCTGTTTTTT. Amino acids: CASSESFRELFF.

This clonotype has more than one count but fewer than ten. V gene TRBV28 combines with J gene TRBJ2-7; 7 positions agree with TRBD2. Germline V CDR1 and CDR2: MDHEN, SYDVKM. V shed 2 bases, J shed 5 bases, and the junction held 6 bases outside the gene matches. This CDR3 spans 14 amino acids. The CDR3 DNA reads as TGTGCCAGCAGTTTAAAGGCGGGAGTCAACGAGCAGTACTTC. It yields the protein CASSLKAGVNEQYF. The full variable domain, its missing parts supplied by reference TRBV28 and TRBJ2-7, is DVKVTQSSRYLVKRTGEKVFLECVQDMDHENMFWYRQDPGLGLRLIYFSYDVKMKEKGDIPEGYSVSREKKERFSLILESASTNQTSMYLCASSLKAGVNEQYFGPGTRLTVT.

This chain uses TRBV19 with TRBJ2-1; tentatively, D is TRBD2 (5 bases). The CDR3 spans 15 residues. Germline V lookup: CDR1 LNHDA, CDR2 SQIVND (reference sequence). Trimming removed 0 bases from V and 7 bases from J, with 13 bases in between. The CDR3 reads CASSIDPLEGNEQFF. CDR3 nucleotide sequence: TGTGCCAGTAGTATAGATCCACTAGAAGGGAATGAGCAGTTCTTC. The whole variable domain, filled in from reference TRBV19 and TRBJ2-1, reads DGGITQSPKYLFRKEGQNVTLSCEQNLNHDAMYWYRQDPGQGLRLIYYSQIVNDFQKGDIAEGYSVSREKKESFPLTVTSAQKNPTAFYLCASSIDPLEGNEQFFGPGTRLTVL.

This clonotype was counted ten times or more. The chain links TRBV2 to TRBJ2-3; D gene uncertain. V gave up 6 bases and J gave up 2 bases, with 3 bases separating them. The CDR3 covers 11 residues. The germline gives CDR1 SNHLY, CDR2 FYNNEI. CDR3 in DNA: TGTGCCAGCAGCGCCACAGATACGCAGTATTTT. Translating gives CASSATDTQYF.

This clonotype was counted at least ten times. The rearrangement uses TRBV20-1 and TRBJ2-7; D call uncertain. There are 12 residues in the CDR3. The V gene's germline CDR1 is DFQATT and CDR2 SNEGSKA (reference sequence). The V gene lost 3 bases and the J gene lost 4 bases, with 10 bases spanning the gap. The CDR3 sequence: CSASLVTYEQYF. As DNA, the CDR3 is TGCAGTGCTAGTTTGGTGACTTACGAGCAGTACTTC.

This chain connects TRBV20-1 to TRBJ2-7; D ambiguous. This CDR3 contains 11 residues. The V end lost 0 bases, the J end lost 3 bases, and 3 bases lay between the germline ends. Germline loops: CDR1 DFQATT, CDR2 SNEGSKA (reference sequence). The CDR3 loop is CSARDIYEQYF. The CDR3 region has the DNA TGCAGTGCTAGAGATATCTACGAGCAGTACTTC.

This clonotype was picked up a small number of times. V and J are TRBV12-3 or TRBV12-4 and TRBJ2-7; 11 positions agree with TRBD1. V lost 0 bases and J lost 2; bases outside the gene matches: 6. The CDR3 is made up of 17 amino acids. CDR3 region: CASSLALGQGAAYEQYF. The CDR3, as DNA: TGTGCCAGCAGTTTAGCGCTTGGACAGGGGGCCGCCTACGAGCAGTACTTC.

A few counts support this clonotype. The V gene is TRBV29-1, the J gene TRBJ2-7; 11 bases align to TRBD1. The V gene end was trimmed by 3 bases and the J gene end by 6 bases; junction bases not matched to a gene: 7. Per the germline V gene, CDR1 is SQVTM and CDR2 is ANQGSEA. The CDR3 sequence is 14 residues long. Written as DNA, the CDR3 is TGCAGCGTTGATCCCACCGGGACAGGGGGCGAGCAGTACTTC. Its translation: CSVDPTGTGGEQYF.

The rearrangement links TRBV5-1 to TRBJ2-7, with 13 positions matching TRBD2. Germline V gene data show CDR1 as SGHRS and CDR2 as YFSETQ. The CDR3 is 15 residues long. The ends lost 3 bases at V and 6 bases at J; junction bases unmatched: 6. The CDR3 region is CASSWLLAGGVEQYF. The CDR3 region has the DNA TGCGCCAGCAGCTGGTTACTAGCGGGAGGGGTCGAGCAGTACTTC.